Listed below are T cell receptor beta chains from one sample, sequenced in a study of T cells in Graves' hyperthyroidism and ophthalmopathy. From the multiplex PCR reads, TCRdb called clonotypes with MiXCR, one entry per CDR3 protein. The sample lists roughly 700,000 distinct CDR3 sequences, approximately 14% occurring once. The sample was blood. The source is a woman younger than 35 with Graves' hyperthyroidism. Both conserved end residues are part of each CDR3. A D gene is named only where the DNA matches it firmly. Clone size, where shown, is once, few, many, or a class for clones that have expanded.

J: TRBJ2-7; size: many; V: TRBV6-2/TRBV6-3; D: .; DNA: TGTGCCAGCAGCCAGCCTTGGAGGGGGTCCTCCTACGAGCAGTACTTC; CDR3: CASSQPWRGSSYEQYF
J: TRBJ2-7; size: .; V: TRBV5-6; D: TRBD2; DNA: TGTGCCAGCAGCTTTTCACTAGCGGGTCTGGGGCCCTACGAGCAGTACTTC; CDR3: CASSFSLAGLGPYEQYF
J: TRBJ1-2; size: .; V: TRBV19; D: .; DNA: TGTGCCAGTAGCAGCAAACGACTCCCACTTGGCTACACCTTC; CDR3: CASSSKRLPLGYTF
J: TRBJ1-1; size: .; V: TRBV7-9; D: TRBD1; DNA: TGTGCCAGCAGCTTAGAGGGGTCAGGGGGCTGGAACACTGAAGCTTTCTTT; CDR3: CASSLEGSGGWNTEAFF
J: TRBJ2-2; size: .; V: TRBV6-5; D: TRBD2; DNA: TGTGCCAGCAGTTCCTGGACTAGCGGGAAAAATGCCGGGGAGCTGTTTTTT; CDR3: CASSSWTSGKNAGELFF
J: TRBJ2-3; size: .; V: TRBV4-1; D: .; DNA: TGCGCCAGCAAGGACGCCACAGATACGCAGTATTTT; CDR3: CASKDATDTQYF
J: TRBJ2-6; size: many; V: TRBV6-6; D: .; DNA: TGTGCCAGCAGTTACGGGACATTCGACTCTGGGGCCAACGTCCTGACTTTC; CDR3: CASSYGTFDSGANVLTF
J: TRBJ2-7; size: many; V: TRBV13; D: TRBD1; DNA: TGTGCCAGCAGCCCTTCGGGACAGTCCTACGAGCAGTACTTC; CDR3: CASSPSGQSYEQYF
J: TRBJ1-5; size: many; V: TRBV7-8; D: TRBD1; DNA: TGTGCCAGCAGCGCCAGGACAGGGACCAATCAGCCCCAGCATTTT; CDR3: CASSARTGTNQPQHF
J: TRBJ1-1; size: many; V: TRBV20-1; D: .; DNA: TGCAGTGCCCCGGGACCCGGTTCGAACACTGAAGCTTTCTTT; CDR3: CSAPGPGSNTEAFF
J: TRBJ2-7; size: .; V: TRBV7-2; D: .; DNA: TGTGCCAGCAGCCGCAGGGAGAGGCAGTACTTC; CDR3: CASSRRERQYF
J: TRBJ1-2; size: few; V: TRBV29-1; D: TRBD1; DNA: TGCAGCGCTGGACAGGGATACTATGGCTACACCTTC; CDR3: CSAGQGYYGYTF
J: TRBJ1-3; size: many; V: TRBV5-5; D: .; DNA: TGTGCCAGCAGCTTGGAGGTGGGGTTGGCTGGAAACACCATATATTTT; CDR3: CASSLEVGLAGNTIYF
J: TRBJ2-7; size: many; V: TRBV2; D: TRBD2; DNA: TGTGCCAGCCCGAGAGGGGAAGGGGCGGGAGAGAGCTACGAGCAGTACTTC; CDR3: CASPRGEGAGESYEQYF
J: TRBJ2-5; size: few; V: TRBV4-1; D: .; DNA: TGCGCCAGCAGCCAATCCTTGCGGTTTCAAGAGACCCAGTACTTC; CDR3: CASSQSLRFQETQYF
J: TRBJ2-5; size: few; V: TRBV30; D: .; DNA: TGTGCCTGGAGTGGGGTGCGGACGGCACAAGAGACCCAGTACTTC; CDR3: CAWSGVRTAQETQYF
J: TRBJ1-2; size: many; V: TRBV30; D: .; DNA: TGTGCCTGGAGTAGGGGAGACTATGGCTACACCTTC; CDR3: CAWSRGDYGYTF
J: TRBJ2-7; size: .; V: TRBV14; D: TRBD2; DNA: TGTGCCAGCAGTCGAATTTTAGCGGGGCTCTCCTACGAGCAGTACTTC; CDR3: CASSRILAGLSYEQYF
J: TRBJ2-7; size: many; V: TRBV3-1; D: TRBD2; DNA: TGTGCCAGCAGCCTGATAGCGGGAGGAACCTACGAGCAGTACTTC; CDR3: CASSLIAGGTYEQYF
J: TRBJ2-1; size: few; V: TRBV20-1; D: TRBD2; DNA: TGCAGTGCTCCCCCCCCGTGGGGACTAGCGGGAGGTCGGTCGAATGAGCAGTTCTTC; CDR3: CSAPPPWGLAGGRSNEQFF
J: TRBJ2-1; size: many; V: TRBV7-2; D: .; DNA: TGTGCCAGCAGCTTTGGAGGACGTCTGGATTACAATGAGCAGTTCTTC; CDR3: CASSFGGRLDYNEQFF
J: TRBJ1-4; size: few; V: TRBV28; D: TRBD1; DNA: TGTGCCACCCGGGCCGGGACAGCTAATGAAAAACTGTTTTTT; CDR3: CATRAGTANEKLFF
J: TRBJ1-1; size: .; V: TRBV27; D: .; DNA: TGTGCCAGCAGTTTAGCACGTGGGGGTTCGAACACTGAAGCTTTCTTT; CDR3: CASSLARGGSNTEAFF
J: TRBJ2-2; size: few; V: TRBV2; D: .; DNA: TGTGCCAGGTCGAGCAGGGCTACCGGGGAGCTGTTTTTT; CDR3: CARSSRATGELFF
J: TRBJ1-5; size: few; V: TRBV7-9; D: TRBD1; DNA: TGTGCCAGCAGCTTCTTTTTGGCAGGGGGGATCAATACCCAGCATTTT; CDR3: CASSFFLAGGINTQHF
J: TRBJ2-7; size: many; V: TRBV30; D: .; DNA: TGTGCCTGGAGTGAGGGGTACGAGCAGTACTTC; CDR3: CAWSEGYEQYF
J: TRBJ2-1; size: many; V: TRBV7-2; D: .; DNA: TGTGCCAGCAGCCACCGTGACAGGCGCTACAATGAGCAGTTCTTC; CDR3: CASSHRDRRYNEQFF
J: TRBJ1-1; size: many; V: TRBV11-2; D: TRBD1; DNA: TGTGCCAGCAGCGACGGACAGGGAGTTGGCACTGAAGCTTTCTTT; CDR3: CASSDGQGVGTEAFF
J: TRBJ2-2; size: many; V: TRBV30; D: .; DNA: TGTGCCTGGAGTGTTGGGACAACGAACACCGGGGAGCTGTTTTTT; CDR3: CAWSVGTTNTGELFF
J: TRBJ2-7; size: .; V: TRBV30; D: TRBD2; DNA: TGTGCCTGGAGTGTAACTAGCGGGAGATCGTACGAGCAGTACTTC; CDR3: CAWSVTSGRSYEQYF
J: TRBJ2-1; size: many; V: TRBV5-1; D: .; DNA: TGCGCCAGCAGCTTGGGCGATCCGAGTAACAATGAGCAGTTCTTC; CDR3: CASSLGDPSNNEQFF
J: TRBJ1-2; size: .; V: TRBV12-3/TRBV12-4; D: .; DNA: TGTGCCAGCAGTTTAGCGCGGGGGGCTGGCTATGGCTACACCTTC; CDR3: CASSLARGAGYGYTF
J: TRBJ1-1; size: many; V: TRBV28; D: TRBD1; DNA: TGTGCCAGCACCCAGGAAGGGGCAGGGGGCACTGAAGCTTTCTTT; CDR3: CASTQEGAGGTEAFF
J: TRBJ2-7; size: many; V: TRBV28; D: TRBD2; DNA: TGTGCCAGCAACTCCAAAAAGAGCGGGATTACCAGATCCTACGAGCAGTACTTC; CDR3: CASNSKKSGITRSYEQYF
J: TRBJ2-1; size: .; V: TRBV20-1; D: .; DNA: TGCAGTGCTCCAGGCGGGATAGAAATTTGGGGTCGGAATGAGCAGTTCTTC; CDR3: CSAPGGIEIWGRNEQFF
J: TRBJ2-1; size: .; V: TRBV6-5; D: TRBD2; DNA: TGTGCCAGCAGTTACTCGATTAGCGGGCACTACAATGAGCAGTTCTTC; CDR3: CASSYSISGHYNEQFF
J: TRBJ2-1; size: .; V: TRBV6-1; D: TRBD1; DNA: TGTGCCAGCAGTTGGGACAGACGGCGAAGCTCCTACAATGAGCAGTTCTTC; CDR3: CASSWDRRRSSYNEQFF
J: TRBJ2-2; size: few; V: TRBV28; D: .; DNA: TGTGCCAGCAGCCGGCCGGACAGTGCGAACACCGGGGAGCTGTTTTTT; CDR3: CASSRPDSANTGELFF
J: TRBJ2-3; size: many; V: TRBV27; D: .; DNA: TGTGCCAGCAGTATTCACCGGACAGATACGCAGTATTTT; CDR3: CASSIHRTDTQYF
J: TRBJ2-7; size: many; V: TRBV30; D: TRBD2; DNA: TGTGCCTGGAGGGTCACCGGGACTAGCGGGAGGAGGACCTACGAGCAGTACTTC; CDR3: CAWRVTGTSGRRTYEQYF
J: TRBJ2-4; size: many; V: TRBV30; D: TRBD2; DNA: TGTGCTCTAGCGGGAGGGAAAAACATTCAGTACTTC; CDR3: CALAGGKNIQYF
J: TRBJ1-5; size: many; V: TRBV7-3; D: .; DNA: TGTGCCAGCACCGCCGCAGCATCGGGCCGCAATCAGCCCCAGCATTTT; CDR3: CASTAAASGRNQPQHF
J: TRBJ2-7; size: .; V: TRBV24-1; D: .; DNA: TGTGCCACCAGTGATCCCGGGACACTTGAGCAGTACTTC; CDR3: CATSDPGTLEQYF
J: TRBJ2-1; size: many; V: TRBV3-1; D: .; DNA: TGTGCCAGCAGCCAAAGCTGGGGTAACAATGAGCAGTTCTTC; CDR3: CASSQSWGNNEQFF
J: TRBJ2-4; size: few; V: TRBV27; D: TRBD2; DNA: TGTGCCAGCAGTCTCACCCCCCCTAGCGGGAGGGGCGAAAACATTCAGTACTTC; CDR3: CASSLTPPSGRGENIQYF
J: TRBJ1-3; size: many; V: TRBV12-3/TRBV12-4; D: .; DNA: TGTGCCAGCAGTTTACCCAGAACATACCGAAGACGAAACACCATATATTTT; CDR3: CASSLPRTYRRRNTIYF
J: TRBJ1-1; size: few; V: TRBV14; D: .; DNA: TGTGCCAGCAGCCAGGGATTGGCCACTGAAGCTTTCTTT; CDR3: CASSQGLATEAFF
J: TRBJ1-3; size: .; V: TRBV19; D: TRBD1; DNA: TGTGCCAGTAGTACGGGACAGGGAAGCACACCTGGAAACACCATATATTTT; CDR3: CASSTGQGSTPGNTIYF